These 20 T cell receptor beta chains came from one sample sequenced in a study of T-cell memory formation after mild COVID-19. TCRdb reanalysed the 5' RACE reads using MiXCR and keeps one entry per CDR3 protein. The sample lists under 200,000 distinct CDR3 sequences; around a third were seen once. Sequenced input: PBMCs or a T cell subset sorted from them (not recorded which). These receptors were taken from an adult woman who had mild COVID-19 (a few samples of this study predate the infection). Cell type and time point are not known.

This clonotype was recorded a few times. The V call is TRBV7-8, the J call TRBJ2-5; 7 positions match TRBD1. The CDR3 is 15 amino acids. Germline V gene data show CDR1 as SGHVS and CDR2 as FQNEAQ. V was clipped by 5 bases and J by 3 bases; unmatched bases: 9. The chain's CDR3 is CASSLGTDPKETQYF. The CDR3 DNA sequence: TGTGCCAGCAGCCTCGGGACAGACCCAAAAGAGACCCAGTACTTC.

The CDR3 bases are TGTGCCAGCAGCCCTGGAAGGGACAGGGACAATGAGCAGTTCTTC. Translating it yields CASSPGRDRDNEQFF. The gene calls are TRBV7-9 and TRBJ2-1; 9 nucleotides line up with TRBD1. This CDR3 is 15 amino acids long. Germline CDR1 reads SEHNR; CDR2 reads FQNEAQ (reference sequence). V lost 5 bases to trimming and J lost 5 bases; unmatched junction nucleotides: 7.

The chain combines TRBV12-3 or TRBV12-4 with TRBJ2-7, with 9 bases that match TRBD2. The CDR3 totals 16 residues. J was trimmed by 2 bases and V by 5 bases; bases with no gene match: 10. CDR3 protein: CASSPPLSGGTYEQYF. CDR3 nucleotides: TGTGCCAGCAGTCCACCCCTTAGCGGGGGAACCTACGAGCAGTACTTC.

CDR3 in amino acids: CSARDQGTGRGNEQFF. The CDR3 nucleotides read TGCAGTGCTAGAGATCAGGGGACCGGTCGTGGCAATGAGCAGTTCTTC. The rearrangement links TRBV20-1 to TRBJ2-1; tentatively, D is TRBD1 (6 bases). Looked up from germline, CDR1 is DFQATT and CDR2 is SNEGSKA (reference sequence). The CDR3 spans 16 residues. V lost 0 bases and J 6 bases, leaving 18 bases between the germline ends.

The sample holds many counts of this clonotype. V is TRBV7-9 and J is TRBJ2-7; D call uncertain. V was clipped by 8 bases and J by 0 bases, with 8 bases between them. CDR3 length equals 12 residues. Germline V gene lookup returns CDR1 SEHNR and CDR2 FQNEAQ (reference sequence). The CDR3 loop reads CASEAVSYEQYF. The CDR3 DNA sequence: TGTGCCAGCGAGGCGGTCTCCTACGAGCAGTACTTC.

CDR3 residues: CASSERLRGARSLMFF. The CDR3 bases are TGTGCCAGCAGTGAACGCCTTAGGGGGGCCAGAAGTCTCATGTTCTTC. This chain connects TRBV6-1 to TRBJ2-1, with D perhaps TRBD1 or TRBD2 (6 bases each). V was clipped by 2 bases and J by 15 bases, with 26 bases between them. From germline, CDR1 is MNHNS and CDR2 SASEGT. The CDR3 sequence is 16 residues long.

This chain connects TRBV19 to TRBJ2-6; D perhaps matches TRBD1 (7 bases). The germline CDR1 and CDR2 sequences are LNHDA and SQIVND (reference sequence). The V and J ends lost 6 bases and 4 bases respectively, with 16 bases between them. This CDR3 has 16 residues. The CDR3 bases are TGTGCCAGTAGAGGGACAGCGGCGGGAGGGGCCAACGTCCTGACTTTC. Its translation is CASRGTAAGGANVLTF.

The V gene is TRBV4-2, the J gene TRBJ1-1; TRBD1 aligns across 9 bases. Germline CDR1 is LGHNA and CDR2 is YNFKEQ. V was clipped by 4 bases and J by 10 bases; unmatched bases: 1. This CDR3 is built from 11 residues. CDR3 loop: CASSLGQGAFF. DNA for the CDR3: TGTGCCAGCAGCCTGGGACAGGGAGCTTTCTTT.

The chain couples TRBV20-1 to TRBJ2-1, with D possibly matching TRBD1 (6 bases). V lost 6 bases to trimming and J lost 0 bases, with 12 bases between them. The CDR3 runs to 14 residues. Germline CDR1 is DFQATT and CDR2 is SNEGSKA (reference sequence). This chain's CDR3 is CSATDSSSYNEQFF. As DNA, the CDR3 is TGCAGTGCGACGGACAGTAGCTCCTACAATGAGCAGTTCTTC.

In this sample, this clonotype turned up a few times. CDR3 region: CAWSYSLGGNTEAFF. CDR3 in DNA: TGTGCCTGGAGTTATTCTTTGGGGGGAAACACTGAAGCTTTCTTT. The chain combines TRBV30 with TRBJ1-1; the D gene is possibly TRBD1 (5 bases). The CDR3 has 15 residues. Trimming took off 2 bases at V and 2 bases at J, with 15 bases between the two ends. Germline CDR1 reads GTSNPN; CDR2 reads SVGIG (reference sequence).

This clonotype was detected once. The chain employs TRBV6-5 and TRBJ2-2; either TRBD1 or TRBD2 may supply D (5 bases each). The CDR3 is made up of 16 amino acids. Germline V gene sequence: CDR1 MNHEY, CDR2 SVGAGI. With 0 bases removed from V and 6 bases from J, the gap between germline ends came to 14 bases. The CDR3 here is CASSYSRDRVAGELFF. The CDR3 coding sequence is TGTGCCAGCAGTTACTCCCGGGACCGAGTGGCCGGGGAGCTGTTTTTT.

This chain joins TRBV7-9 and TRBJ1-1, with D perhaps matching TRBD1 (5 bases). Germline CDR1 and CDR2: SEHNR and FQNEAQ (reference sequence). The CDR3 consists of 15 residues. V shed 7 bases and J shed 0 bases, with 15 bases lying between them. The CDR3 DNA sequence: TGTGCCAGCACCGATAGACGGACACTGAACACTGAAGCTTTCTTT. This encodes CASTDRRTLNTEAFF.

The chain links TRBV20-1 to TRBJ2-1; no reliable D call. This CDR3 contains 12 residues. CDR1 and CDR2 (germline): DFQATT, SNEGSKA (reference sequence). V dropped 5 bases and J dropped 1 base, with 6 bases sitting between them. In DNA form, the CDR3 reads TGCAGTGCTCCCCGATCCTACAATGAGCAGTTCTTC. Protein: CSAPRSYNEQFF.

This clonotype was counted between two and nine times. The chain uses TRBV29-1 and TRBJ2-1, with 8 bases fitting TRBD1. The CDR3 runs to 13 residues. Looked up from germline, CDR1 is SQVTM and CDR2 is ANQGSEA. J gave up 8 bases and V 2 bases, and 5 bases lay outside the gene matches. This chain's CDR3 is CSVESDRVDEQFF. The DNA of the CDR3 is TGCAGCGTTGAATCGGACAGGGTCGATGAGCAGTTCTTC.

This chain joins TRBV25-1 and TRBJ2-1; D gene uncertain. The germline CDR1 and CDR2 sequences are MGHDK and SYGVNS. The CDR3 is 12 residues long. V lost 4 bases and J lost 8, with 9 bases in between. The CDR3 nucleotides read TGTGCCAGCAGTGGCAGGTGGGATGAGCAGTTCTTC. Protein sequence: CASSGRWDEQFF.

The sample holds a few counts of this clonotype. V usage is TRBV2 and J usage is TRBJ2-3; the match to TRBD2 covers 14 bases. Trimming at V came to 6 bases and at J to 4 bases, leaving 9 bases not matched to a gene. CDR1 is SNHLY, CDR2 FYNNEI, per germline. The CDR3 runs 17 residues. CDR3 sequence reads: CASRSGTSGSTADTQYF. Written as DNA, the CDR3 is TGTGCCAGCAGGTCCGGGACTAGCGGGAGTACCGCAGATACGCAGTATTTT.

V usage is TRBV20-1 and J usage is TRBJ2-1; TRBD2 matches at 13 bases. Per the germline V gene, CDR1 is DFQATT and CDR2 is SNEGSKA (reference sequence). CDR3 length equals 14 residues. V shed 5 bases and J 8 bases; nucleotides not matched to a gene: 6. The CDR3 DNA follows: TGCAGTGCTGAGCCGGGACTAGCGGGACATGAGCAGTTCTTC. Its protein is CSAEPGLAGHEQFF.

This chain connects TRBV12-3 or TRBV12-4 to TRBJ2-1; the D call may be TRBD1 or TRBD2 (6 bases each). The CDR3 has 13 residues. The ends were cut back, 6 bases at V and 7 bases at J, with 13 bases in the middle. The chain's CDR3 is CASSLGGGNEQFF. The CDR3 DNA reads TGTGCCAGCAGCCTCGGAGGGGGGAATGAGCAGTTCTTC.

This clonotype was seen a few times. V gene TRBV2 combines with J gene TRBJ1-1; the D gene is possibly TRBD1 (5 bases). Per the germline V gene, CDR1 is SNHLY and CDR2 is FYNNEI. The CDR3 covers 14 residues. Trimming stripped 3 bases from V and 0 bases from J, with 8 bases between. Written as DNA, the CDR3 is TGTGCCAGCAGTGACGACAGACTGAACACTGAAGCTTTCTTT. As protein: CASSDDRLNTEAFF.

This clonotype was seen only a few times. V is TRBV12-3 or TRBV12-4 and J is TRBJ1-6; D possibly corresponds to TRBD1 (5 bases). Trimming cost V 6 bases and J 9 bases, with 12 bases left between them. The CDR3 loop spans 13 amino acids. The CDR3 bases are TGTGCCAGCAGGGGGGATGGGGCTTCACCCCTCCACTTT. It is translated as CASRGDGASPLHF.